The next 2 T cell receptor beta chains were all read from a single sample in a study of tumor-infiltrating lymphocytes in oesophageal squamous cell carcinoma. TCRdb reprocessed the PCR reads via MiXCR and lists one record per CDR3 protein. The sample has 9,500 to 13,000 distinct CDR3 sequences; roughly three fifths are singletons. Input material: esophageal tumor tissue. The origin of the receptors is a female donor with esophageal squamous cell carcinoma.

The chain uses TRBV28 and TRBJ2-1, with D possibly being TRBD2 (7 bases). V was shortened by 5 bases and J by 0 bases, with 17 bases between the two germline ends. Germline loops: CDR1 MDHEN, CDR2 SYDVKM. The CDR3 length is 17 residues. CDR3 region: CASSALGGGISYNEQFF. The CDR3 region has the DNA TGTGCCAGCAGTGCCCTAGGGGGGGGAATCTCCTACAATGAGCAGTTCTTC.

This clonotype was seen at least ten times. This sequence joins TRBV5-1 and TRBJ2-2; 15 positions agree with TRBD2. The V gene's germline CDR1 is SGHRS and CDR2 YFSETQ. J gave up 5 bases and V 4 bases, and 0 bases lay outside the gene matches. This CDR3 is 15 amino acids long. CDR3 region: CASSGLAGGTGELFF. The DNA of the CDR3 is TGCGCCAGCAGCGGACTAGCGGGAGGGACCGGGGAGCTGTTTTTT.